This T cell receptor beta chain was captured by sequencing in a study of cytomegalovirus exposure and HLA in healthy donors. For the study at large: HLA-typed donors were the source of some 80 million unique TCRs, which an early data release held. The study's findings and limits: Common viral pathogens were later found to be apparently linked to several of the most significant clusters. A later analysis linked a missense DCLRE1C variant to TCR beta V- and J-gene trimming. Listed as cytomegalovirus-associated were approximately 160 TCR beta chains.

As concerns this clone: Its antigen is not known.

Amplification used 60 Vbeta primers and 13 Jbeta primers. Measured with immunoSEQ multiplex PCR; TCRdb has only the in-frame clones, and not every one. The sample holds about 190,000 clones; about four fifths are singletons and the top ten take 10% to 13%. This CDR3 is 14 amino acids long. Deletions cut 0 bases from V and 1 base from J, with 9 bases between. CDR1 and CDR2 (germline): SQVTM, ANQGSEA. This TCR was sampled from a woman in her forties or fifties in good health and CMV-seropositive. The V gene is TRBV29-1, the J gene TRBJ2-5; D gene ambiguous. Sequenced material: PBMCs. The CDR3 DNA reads TGCAGCGTTGAAGATCCTCCGGGCCAAGAGACCCAGTACTTC. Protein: CSVEDPPGQETQYF. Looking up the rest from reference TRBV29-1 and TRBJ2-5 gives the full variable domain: SAVISQKPSRDICQRGTSLTIQCQVDSQVTMMFWYRQQPGQSLTLIATANQGSEATYESGFVIDKFPISRPNLTFSTLTVSNMSPEDSSIYLCSVEDPPGQETQYFGPGTRLLVL.